A single sample is the source of the 22 T cell receptor beta chains below, sequenced in a study of control samples from healthy donors and cancer patients. Only in-frame clones appear in the TCRdb table, and some are missing; sequencing was by immunoSEQ multiplex PCR. The repertoire includes about 120,000 clones, about 90% of them detected once, and 2.1% sits in the top ten. Sequencing input: blood. The receptors were sampled from a woman in her 50s in good health.

The count of this clone is one. This sample also contains other DNA sequences that code for the same CDR3. The chain employs TRBV7-9 and TRBJ1-2; D unclear. The length of the CDR3 is 12 residues. Germline lookup yields CDR1 SEHNR and CDR2 FQNEAQ (reference sequence). Trimming took 1 base from V and 5 from J, leaving 5 bases between them. The CDR3 DNA is TGTGCCAGCAGCTTAGTGGGATATGGCTACACCTTC. Translated, it gives CASSLVGYGYTF.

V is TRBV14 and J is TRBJ2-1; D is possibly TRBD2 (6 bases). Per the germline V gene, CDR1 is SGHDN and CDR2 is FVKESK. V lost 1 base and J 6 bases, leaving 13 bases between the germline ends. This CDR3 comprises 15 residues. The CDR3 sequence: CASSQAAGAGNEQFF. CDR3 nucleotide sequence: TGTGCCAGCAGCCAAGCAGCGGGTGCGGGCAATGAGCAGTTCTTC.

The chain links TRBV19 to TRBJ1-4, with 8 bases identical to TRBD1. V lost 5 bases and J lost 6; bases outside the gene matches: 8. Germline V gene lookup returns CDR1 LNHDA and CDR2 SQIVND (reference sequence). CDR3 size: 15 residues. DNA for the CDR3: TGTGCCAGTAGTCCCCCGGACAGGGTAGATGAAAAACTGTTTTTT. Translating gives CASSPPDRVDEKLFF.

The chain joins TRBV18 to TRBJ2-5, with D unclear. The germline V gene has CDR1 KGHSH and CDR2 LQKENI. V gave up 5 bases and J gave up 9 bases, with 16 bases separating them. The CDR3 totals 13 residues. CDR3 sequence reads: CASSSDGPLAQYF. In nucleotides, the CDR3 is TGTGCCAGCTCATCGGACGGACCATTGGCCCAGTACTTC. The whole variable domain, remainder taken from reference TRBV18 and TRBJ2-5, is NAGVMQNPRHLVRRRGQEARLRCSPMKGHSHVYWYRQLPEEGLKFMVYLQKENIIDESGMPKERFSAEFPKEGPSILRIQQVVRGDSAAYFCASSSDGPLAQYFGPGTRLLVL.

V is TRBV6-5 and J is TRBJ1-2, with D possibly matching TRBD1 (6 bases). The CDR3 is 10 amino acids. Germline CDR1 is MNHEY and CDR2 is SVGAGI. V shed 6 bases and J shed 11 bases, with 10 bases lying between them. The CDR3 DNA reads as TGTGCCAGCAGAGGGGACAAGTACACCTTC. Its protein is CASRGDKYTF.

CDR3 protein: CASRAPNTGELFF. DNA of the CDR3: TGTGCCAGCAGAGCTCCCAACACCGGGGAGCTGTTTTTT. The V call is TRBV6-5, the J call TRBJ2-2; unclear D gene. Trimming pared 6 bases from V and 2 bases from J, leaving 7 bases between. The CDR3 is 13 residues long. Germline CDR1 MNHEY, CDR2 SVGAGI.

The chain combines TRBV10-2 with TRBJ2-2; 8 nucleotides agree with TRBD2. V lost 8 bases to trimming and J lost 7 bases; unmatched junction nucleotides: 12. CDR1 WSHSY and CDR2 SAAADI come from the germline V gene. This CDR3 region has 15 residues. CDR3 in amino acids: CASARGSGINGELFF. The CDR3, as DNA: TGCGCCAGCGCCCGGGGTAGCGGGATCAACGGGGAGCTGTTTTTT.

Here the CDR3 DNA reads TGTGCCAGCAGCCCCCAGGGGAGGGATGGCTACACCTTC. This translates into CASSPQGRDGYTF. This chain uses TRBV5-6 with TRBJ1-2; maybe TRBD1 (6 bases). Trimming removed 4 bases from V and 6 bases from J, with 13 bases in between. This CDR3 has 13 amino acids. In germline, CDR1 is SGHDT, CDR2 YYEEEE.

This clone was picked up one time. This chain joins TRBV5-1 and TRBJ2-5; TRBD2 might be the D (5 bases). CDR3 length equals 16 residues. Trimming cost V 1 base and J 5 bases, with 18 bases left between them. CDR1 and CDR2 (germline): SGHRS, YFSETQ. The CDR3 is CASSLTRRGRRETQYF. CDR3 bases: TGCGCCAGCAGCTTGACCCGACGGGGAAGAAGGGAGACCCAGTACTTC.

The rearrangement joins TRBV19 to TRBJ1-2; TRBD1 aligns across 9 bases. V trimming: 4 bases; J trimming: 8 bases; junction bases outside the gene matches: 5. The length of the CDR3 is 13 residues. Germline lookup yields CDR1 LNHDA and CDR2 SQIVND (reference sequence). CDR3 nucleotides: TGTGCCAGTAGTAGAACAGGGGGCGCAGGCTACACCTTC. It yields the protein CASSRTGGAGYTF.

The chain links TRBV25-1 to TRBJ2-7; D might be TRBD2 (5 bases). The CDR3 totals 12 residues. Germline V gene sequence: CDR1 MGHDK, CDR2 SYGVNS. Deletions cut 8 bases from V and 6 bases from J, with 14 bases between. The CDR3 region is CASLKDWGEQYF. The CDR3 DNA is TGTGCCAGCTTGAAGGACTGGGGCGAGCAGTACTTC.

The chain recombines TRBV14 with TRBJ1-5; maybe TRBD1 (6 bases). V gave up 1 base and J gave up 2 bases, with 12 bases separating them. Germline V gives CDR1 SGHDN, CDR2 FVKESK. The CDR3 is made up of 16 amino acids. The DNA of the CDR3 is TGTGCCAGCAGCCAAGTTAAGGGGGAGCGCAATCAGCCCCAGCATTTT. Encoded protein: CASSQVKGERNQPQHF.

The chain links TRBV7-9 to TRBJ1-1; D is perhaps TRBD1 (6 bases). CDR3 length equals 15 residues. V was pared by 5 bases and J by 0 bases, with 13 bases between. Germline V lookup: CDR1 SEHNR, CDR2 FQNEAQ (reference sequence). The CDR3 protein is CASSIQTGMNTEAFF. The CDR3 nucleotides are TGTGCCAGCAGCATCCAGACAGGTATGAACACTGAAGCTTTCTTT. Supplemented by reference TRBV7-9 and TRBJ1-1, the full variable domain reads DTGVSQNPRHKITKRGQNVTFRCDPISEHNRLYWYRQTLGQGPEFLTYFQNEAQLEKSRLLSDRFSAERPKGSFSTLEIQRTEQGDSAMYLCASSIQTGMNTEAFFGQGTRLTVV.

This clone was counted once. The V call is TRBV6-1, the J call TRBJ2-3, with 9 bases aligning to TRBD1. V gave up 3 bases and J gave up 5 bases; unmatched junction bases: 15. Germline CDR1 is MNHNS and CDR2 is SASEGT. CDR3 length: 18 amino acids. The CDR3 DNA sequence: TGTGCCAGCAGTGATACCCTAACCGGGACAGGGATATTAGATACGCAGTATTTT. Translating it yields CASSDTLTGTGILDTQYF.

J is TRBJ2-7 and V is TRBV7-8, with TRBD2 as a possible D gene (5 bases). The germline V gene encodes CDR1 SGHVS and CDR2 FQNEAQ. CDR3 size: 13 residues. V was shortened by 3 bases and J by 1 base, with 7 bases between the two germline ends. The CDR3 DNA is TGTGCCAGCAGCTTCGGGGAGTCCTACGAGCAGTACTTC. Translation: CASSFGESYEQYF.

The chain's CDR3 is CAWSVRGQFLEKLFF. Here the CDR3 DNA reads TGTGCCTGGAGTGTACGCGGACAGTTCCTCGAAAAACTGTTTTTT. The rearrangement joins TRBV30 to TRBJ1-4; D is perhaps TRBD1 (6 bases). This CDR3 region has 15 residues. Germline V gene lookup returns CDR1 GTSNPN and CDR2 SVGIG (reference sequence). V lost 0 bases and J 8 bases, leaving 16 bases between the germline ends.

V gene TRBV24-1 combines with J gene TRBJ1-3; no definite D call. CDR3 length: 15 amino acids. Trimming stripped 3 bases from V and 4 bases from J, with 12 bases between. CDR1 is KGHDR and CDR2 is SFDVKD in the germline V gene. The CDR3 DNA is TGTGCCACCAGTGATCGAGACAAACTCGGAAACACCATATATTTT. Encoded protein: CATSDRDKLGNTIYF.

This clone was seen a single time. The genes are TRBV27 and TRBJ2-7; TRBD2 matches 8 bases. CDR3 length: 15 amino acids. The germline V gene encodes CDR1 MNHEY and CDR2 SMNVEV (reference sequence). The junction had 10 bases not matched to a gene; V was cut back by 6 bases and J by 3 bases. CDR3 sequence (DNA): TGTGCCAGCAGCCGAGGGAGCGGGGGCTACTACGAGCAGTACTTC. This gives the protein CASSRGSGGYYEQYF.

This chain connects TRBV21-1 to TRBJ2-1; the DNA was not compared with TRBD2, the D call given in the table. TRBV21-1 is assigned pseudogene status. The CDR3 runs to 17 residues. This chain's CDR3 is CASSKSGRLAGVYEQFF. DNA of the CDR3: TGTGCCAGCAGCAAATCAGGGAGGCTAGCGGGGGTTTATGAGCAGTTCTTC.

The V and J genes are TRBV27 and TRBJ1-5; 7 nucleotides align to TRBD1. V dropped 8 bases and J dropped 2; count of bases not matched to a gene: 9. This CDR3 comprises 15 residues. Germline assignment: CDR1 MNHEY and CDR2 SMNVEV (reference sequence). As DNA, the CDR3 is TGTGCCAGCCAGAGGGGGCCCGGCGGCAATCAGCCCCAGCATTTT. It yields the protein CASQRGPGGNQPQHF.

V gene TRBV11-2 combines with J gene TRBJ2-2, with a tentative D call TRBD2 (6 bases). This CDR3 region has 14 residues. The V end lost 7 bases, the J end lost 9 bases, and 18 bases lay between the germline ends. CDR1 and CDR2 from the germline V gene are SGHAT and FQNNGV. The CDR3 protein is CASNSGGNFRELFF. In DNA form, the CDR3 reads TGTGCCAGCAACTCAGGCGGGAATTTCAGGGAGCTGTTTTTT.

V gene TRBV6-5 combines with J gene TRBJ1-4; 8 bases line up with TRBD1. CDR3 length: 13 residues. Germline V gene data show CDR1 as MNHEY and CDR2 as SVGAGI. Germline trimming cut 5 bases from V and 7 bases from J; bases unmatched to any gene: 3. CDR3 coding DNA: TGTGCCAGCAGTCCGACAGGGGTTGAAAAACTGTTTTTT. It yields the protein CASSPTGVEKLFF.